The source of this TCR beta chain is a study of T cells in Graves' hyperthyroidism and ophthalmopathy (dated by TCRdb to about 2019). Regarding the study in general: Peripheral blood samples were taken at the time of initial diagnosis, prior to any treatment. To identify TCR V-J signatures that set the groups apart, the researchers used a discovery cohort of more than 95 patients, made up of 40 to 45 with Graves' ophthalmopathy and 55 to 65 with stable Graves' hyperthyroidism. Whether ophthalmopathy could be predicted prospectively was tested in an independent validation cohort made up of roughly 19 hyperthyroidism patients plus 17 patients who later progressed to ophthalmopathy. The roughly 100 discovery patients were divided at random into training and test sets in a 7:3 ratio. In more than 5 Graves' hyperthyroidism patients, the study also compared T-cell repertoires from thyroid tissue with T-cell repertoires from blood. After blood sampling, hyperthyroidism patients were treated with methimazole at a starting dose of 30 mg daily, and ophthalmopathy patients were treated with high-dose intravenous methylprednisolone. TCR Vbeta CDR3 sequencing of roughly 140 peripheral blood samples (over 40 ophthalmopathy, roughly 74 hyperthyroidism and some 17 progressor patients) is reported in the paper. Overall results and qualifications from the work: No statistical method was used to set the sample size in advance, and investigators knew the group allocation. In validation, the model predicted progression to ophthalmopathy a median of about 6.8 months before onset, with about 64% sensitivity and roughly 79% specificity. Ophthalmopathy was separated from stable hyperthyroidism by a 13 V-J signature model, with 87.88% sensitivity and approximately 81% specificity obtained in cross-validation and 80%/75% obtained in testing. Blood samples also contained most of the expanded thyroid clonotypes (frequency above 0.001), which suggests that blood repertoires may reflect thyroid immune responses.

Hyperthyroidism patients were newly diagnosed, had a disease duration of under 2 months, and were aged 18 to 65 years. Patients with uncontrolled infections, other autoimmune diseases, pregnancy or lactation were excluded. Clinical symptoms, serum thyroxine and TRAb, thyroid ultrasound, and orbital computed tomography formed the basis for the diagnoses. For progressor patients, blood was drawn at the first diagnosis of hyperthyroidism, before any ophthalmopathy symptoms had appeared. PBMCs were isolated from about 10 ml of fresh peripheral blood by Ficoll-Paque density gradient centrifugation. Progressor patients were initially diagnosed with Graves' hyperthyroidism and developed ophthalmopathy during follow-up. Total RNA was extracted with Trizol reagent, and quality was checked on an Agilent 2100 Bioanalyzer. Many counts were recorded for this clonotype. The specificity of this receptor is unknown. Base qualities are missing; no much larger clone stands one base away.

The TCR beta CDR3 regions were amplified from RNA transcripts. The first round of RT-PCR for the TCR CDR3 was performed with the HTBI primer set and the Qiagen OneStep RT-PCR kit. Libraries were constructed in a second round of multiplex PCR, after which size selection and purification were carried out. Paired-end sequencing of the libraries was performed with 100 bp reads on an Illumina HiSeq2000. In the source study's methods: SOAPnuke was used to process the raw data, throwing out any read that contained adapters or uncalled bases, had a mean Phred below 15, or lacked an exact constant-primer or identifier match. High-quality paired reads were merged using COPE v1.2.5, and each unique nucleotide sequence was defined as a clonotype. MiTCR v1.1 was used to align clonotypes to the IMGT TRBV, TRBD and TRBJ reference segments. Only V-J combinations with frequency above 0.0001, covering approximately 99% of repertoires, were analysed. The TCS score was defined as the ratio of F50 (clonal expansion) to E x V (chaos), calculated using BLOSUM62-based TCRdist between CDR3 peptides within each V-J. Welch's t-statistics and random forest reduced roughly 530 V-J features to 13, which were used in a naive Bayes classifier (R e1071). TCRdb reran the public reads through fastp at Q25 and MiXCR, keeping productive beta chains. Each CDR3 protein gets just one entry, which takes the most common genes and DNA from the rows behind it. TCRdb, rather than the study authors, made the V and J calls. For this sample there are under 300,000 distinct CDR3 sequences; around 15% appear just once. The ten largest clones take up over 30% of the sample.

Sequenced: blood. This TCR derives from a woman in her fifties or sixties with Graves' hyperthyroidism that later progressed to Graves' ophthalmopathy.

The nucleotide sequence reads as follows: TGTGCCAGCAGTTTATCTCCCTCATACGAGCAGTACTTC. The encoded protein is CASSLSPSYEQYF. The V and J segments used are TRBV27 and TRBJ2-7; no D segment can be confidently identified. Deletion took 0 bases off V and 4 bases off J, with a span of 7 bases between the germline ends. CDR3 length: 13 amino acids, cysteine to phenylalanine. The kept DNA is CDR3 alone, 39 bases in frame from the first base. Via the germline V gene (reference sequence), CDR1 is MNHEY and CDR2 SMNVEV.